This T cell receptor (beta chain) appears in the sequencing data of a study of cytomegalovirus exposure and HLA in healthy donors (dated by TCRdb to 2016 to 2017). With respect to the entire study: In an earlier analysis of approximately 640 of the donors, less than 350 Gb of sequence data and 90 million to 120 million unique TCR beta sequences from roughly 200 million T cells were reported. The T cell repertoires of 550 to 850 subjects were profiled by immunosequencing and related to cytomegalovirus serostatus. The study combined high-throughput TCR immunosequencing, statistical association of individual TCRs with disease status, and machine learning to predict cytomegalovirus infection status. In a later analysis, previously published TCR beta repertoires from 666 donors were re-analyzed and high-resolution HLA genotyping was added so that TCR occurrence patterns could be studied. Rather than drawing on any new phenotypic data, the later analysis identified candidate immune exposures from TCR beta sequences and the way those sequences occurred across donors. A later genetic analysis used genome-wide SNP genotypes for about 65% of the roughly 670 donors, treating that subset as a discovery cohort. Among 350 to 400 genotyped donors of the cohort, an average of around 240,000 unique TCR beta nucleotide sequences were sequenced per donor, around 18% of them non-productive. Roughly 5 DR-DQ haplotypes were treated as single units for association and clustering because of strong linkage in the cohort. Donor age, sex, ethnicity and CMV serostatus were compiled together with the repertoire data. An early release covering some 640 HLA-typed donors comprised 300 to 350 gigabases of sequencing data and roughly 86 million unique TCR sequences. HLA typing included class I and class II loci at four-digit resolution. To decide whether each TCR beta V gene segment behaved as functional or pseudogenic, an earlier analysis of some 570 of the donors relied on high-throughput TCR beta sequencing. The aim of the study was to test whether cataloging public T cell receptors could identify signatures of past pathogen exposure. Of the 300 to 500 genotyped donors, approximately 81% were placed in the genetic ancestry cluster associated with self-reported Caucasian donors. All discovery cohort repertoires had been generated on a single sequencing platform. Along with the approximately 700-subject first cohort, a separate validation cohort of over a hundred different subjects was used. The number of donors typed differed by locus, with roughly 629-640 for A, B, C, DRB1 and DQB1, roughly 520 for DQA1, about 610 for DPA1, and some 450 for DPB1. The research as a whole found: Strong co-occurrence of HLA alleles, especially DR and DQ, made assigning TCR associations to individual alleles difficult. Cytomegalovirus status was reported to be diagnosed by the classifier with high specificity and sensitivity in both the original and validation cohorts. Presence/absence analyses assumed roughly uniform sequencing depth across donors, an assumption that may not hold. A later analysis found that TCR association rates varied across HLA loci, with DRB1 alleles showing the most associated TCRs and HLA-C alleles the fewest. V-gene and J-gene trimming of TCR beta chains was associated with a missense DCLRE1C variant in a later genetic analysis, and the association was replicated in an independent cohort. According to the authors, the approach could potentially be generalized to other disease states and immunological phenotypes. A later analysis reported that several top co-occurrence clusters appeared linked to parvovirus B19, influenza, CMV and Epstein-Barr virus. A cluster of highly shared sequence variants was judged likely to represent a technical artifact of the sequencing pipeline. Three of the identified cytomegalovirus-associated TCR beta chains were confirmed in vitro to be specific for cytomegalovirus antigens. A further reported finding was that TCR beta sequences accurately predicted the HLA-A and HLA-B alleles for most subjects in the first cohort. In a later genetic analysis, fewer N-insertions in productive TCRs were reported among donors in an Asian-associated ancestry cluster than the approximately 710-donor mean. A later analysis associated around 16,000 TCR beta sequences with specific HLA alleles at a false discovery rate of 0.05. According to a later analysis, most CMV-associated TCR beta chains appeared to be HLA-restricted, and the HLA associations seemed to be driven largely by CMV exposure. CMV serostatus was the only immune exposure information available for the cohort. Correlated functional status among segregating V segments might be attributable to linkage disequilibrium, but an unknown experimental factor could not be ruled out. In this cohort, only TCR beta chains were sequenced, and detectable features were limited by the absence of alpha or paired-chain data. Across donors, most TCR sequences were observed very rarely, whereas some public TCRs were present in many individuals. In a later analysis, HLA-associated TCR beta chains showed more clonal expansion and lower generation probabilities than non-associated chains that were equally common. Some IMGT-functional V segments, including TRBV6-2 and TRBV6-3, could not be distinguished by the 87-base-pair reads and were therefore excluded. Because HLA typing was unavailable for some donors at each locus, only the typed subset was used in association tests. In the study, approximately 160 TCR beta chains were listed as associated with cytomegalovirus. The earlier analysis of around 600 of the donors excluded 15 to 20 rarely observed V segments, including chromosome 9 orphons, because counts were too low. In an earlier analysis of approximately 600 of the donors, most TCR beta V segments were observed in productive rearrangements about 87% or about 30% of the time, broadly matching IMGT annotations.

As concerns this clone: Its specific antigen is unknown. It has no much larger one-base neighbor in the sample; base qualities were not kept.

The CDR3 runs 15 amino acids, cysteine and phenylalanine included. Only the CDR3 region is kept as DNA, spanning 45 bases read in frame from base 1. The CDR1 and CDR2 encoded by the germline V gene are LGHNA and YNFKEQ. A distance of 13 bases separates the germline ends of V and J, which lose 0 bases and 7 bases respectively. Library creation used the immunoSEQ multiplex PCR assay. For the multiplex PCR, a mixture combining 60 forward primers for TCR Vbeta segments and 13 reverse primers for TCR Jbeta segments was used. The CDR3 region of rearranged TCR beta genes was amplified from genomic DNA with a multiplex PCR assay. On the Illumina HiSeq System, the amplified TCR beta libraries were sequenced as 87-base-pair reads. Regarding the original processing steps: A later analysis tallied some 79 million unique TCR beta chains across the 610 or so repertoires, and around 12 million of those chains were shared by two or more donors. A nearest-neighbor algorithm error-corrected the raw reads and collapsed the reads into unique sequences, merging closely related sequences to remove PCR and sequencing errors. To assign V, D and J gene segments, CDR3 sequences were aligned to IMGT reference sequences. For a sequence to be retained, at least a six-nucleotide match to both a V gene segment and a J gene segment was required. A rearrangement counted as productive if the CDR3 had no stop codons and remained in frame with V and J, and every other rearrangement counted as non-productive. CDR3 was defined by IMGT convention, running from the second conserved V-encoded cysteine to the conserved J-encoded phenylalanine. Sequences without an unambiguous match to a single V gene segment were excluded from the earlier analysis of about 600 of the donors. An earlier analysis of under 750 of the donors called V segments functional above 56.7% productive rearrangements and segregating when the between-donor standard deviation exceeded 5%. To diagnose cytomegalovirus status from the catalog of TCR beta chain sequences, a statistical classification framework was built. V and J gene assignment, in a later analysis, came from comparing TCR nucleotide sequences with IMGT/GENE-DB human TR gene sequences. Using the TCRdist pipeline, a later analysis assigned CDR3 sequences along with most-parsimonious VDJ recombination scenarios. In a later analysis, every TCR beta chain was defined by the combination of its CDR3 amino acid sequence and its V-gene family, and reads without a unique V-gene family were dropped. In a later analysis, 450 to 600 highly shared, low-generation-probability nucleotide sequences were removed to address suspected cross-contamination and a sequencing artifact. A later analysis calculated a clonal expansion index for each public chain from normalized within-repertoire ranks of inferred template counts. Generation probabilities in a later analysis came from a VDJ recombination model fitted to out-of-frame rearrangements, and those results were checked against IGoR. In a later analysis, TCR-TCR, TCR-HLA and TCR-CMV co-occurrence was scored with hypergeometric tests, and a repertoire-size bias correction was applied to TCR pairs. A later analysis estimated false discovery rates by permuting HLA or CMV assignments 20 times. In a later analysis, co-occurring TCRs were grouped with DBSCAN, and TCRdist sequence similarity was added when clustering was performed within HLA-allele-positive subsets. Repertoires with fewer than 30,000 or more than 120,000 public chains, plus five repertoires with anomalous nucleotide sharing, were excluded from co-occurrence clustering. Drawn from immuneACCESS, this table holds only the in-frame rearrangements with V and J called that TCRdb kept. Clones are partly lost; checked studies trace under half to an unresolved V gene and leave the rest unexplained. The V and J calls and clone size are taken from that table; D and trimming were inferred from the DNA. The sample table records 110,000 or so clones; over 75% of these occur just once. Less than 5.5% of the sample belongs to the ten largest clones.

In total, 666 healthy bone marrow donors made up the cohort. At the time of sampling, every cohort member was nominally healthy, though immune exposures that went unrecorded were likely present. The donor was CMV seropositive and belonged to the group of 250 to 300 seropositive cohort members. A peripheral blood sample was collected from each donor, and TCR beta sequencing was performed on peripheral blood mononuclear cells. The Qiagen DNeasy Blood Extraction Kit was used to extract genomic DNA from the blood cell samples. The rearranged chain carries TRBV4-2 and TRBJ2-1; a weak D assignment points to TRBD1 (5 bases agree). The sequence came from a woman between 25 and 40 years old in good health and CMV-seropositive. Sequencing was done on a sample of PBMCs. At the DNA level, the sequence is TGTGCCAGCAGCCAAGATTTTCAGGGTGTAAATGAGCAGTTCTTC. Its amino acids are CASSQDFQGVNEQFF.